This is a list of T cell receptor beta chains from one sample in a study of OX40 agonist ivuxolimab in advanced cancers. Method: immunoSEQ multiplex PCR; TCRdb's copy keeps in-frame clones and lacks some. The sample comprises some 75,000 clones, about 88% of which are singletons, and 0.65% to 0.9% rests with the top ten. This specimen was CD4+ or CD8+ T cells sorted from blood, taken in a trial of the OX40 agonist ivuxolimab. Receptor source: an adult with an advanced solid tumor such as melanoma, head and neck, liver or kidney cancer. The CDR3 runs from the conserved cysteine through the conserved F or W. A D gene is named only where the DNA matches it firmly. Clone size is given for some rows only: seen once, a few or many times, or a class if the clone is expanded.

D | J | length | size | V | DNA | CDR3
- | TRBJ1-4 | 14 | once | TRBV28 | TGTGCCAGCAGTACTCCAAATCAAAATGAAAAACTGTTTTTT | CASSTPNQNEKLFF
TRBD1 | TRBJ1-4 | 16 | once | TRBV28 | TGTGCCAGCAGTTCGGGCCGACAGGGGCGAAGGGAGAAACTGTTTTTT | CASSSGRQGRREKLFF
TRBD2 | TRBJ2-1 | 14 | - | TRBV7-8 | TGTGCCAGCAGCCCGGGGGGGGGCTACAATGAGCAGTTCTTC | CASSPGGGYNEQFF
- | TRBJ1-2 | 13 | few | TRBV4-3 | TGCGCCAGCAGCCAAGGAACTACAGCTGGCTACACCTTC | CASSQGTTAGYTF
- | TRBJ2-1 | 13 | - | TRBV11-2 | TGTGCCAGCAGCTTGGGCGCCTACAATGAGCAGTTCTTC | CASSLGAYNEQFF
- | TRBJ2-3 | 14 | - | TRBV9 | TGTGCCAGCATGGGACCGACGACGACAGATACGCAGTATTTT | CASMGPTTTDTQYF
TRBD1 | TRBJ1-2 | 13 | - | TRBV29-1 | TGCAGCGTGGACCGGGACAGGACCTATGGCTACACCTTC | CSVDRDRTYGYTF
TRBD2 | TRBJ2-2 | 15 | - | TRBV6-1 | TGTGCCAGCAGTGGACTAGCGGGGTACACCGGGGAGCTGTTTTTT | CASSGLAGYTGELFF
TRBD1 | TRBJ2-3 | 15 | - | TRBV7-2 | TGTGCCAGCAGCAGCGGACAGGGGCTCACAGATACGCAGTATTTT | CASSSGQGLTDTQYF
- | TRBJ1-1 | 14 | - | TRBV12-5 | TGTGCTAGTGCCAAGGATACAGGGCGGGCTGAAGCTTTCTTT | CASAKDTGRAEAFF
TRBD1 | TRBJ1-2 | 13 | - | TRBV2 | TGTGCCAGCAGGGGACAGGGGCTTGCTGGCTACACCTTC | CASRGQGLAGYTF
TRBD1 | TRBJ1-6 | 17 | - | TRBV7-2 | TGTGCCAGCAGCTTATATGCCGGGACAGGGGGTGATTCACCCCTCCACTTT | CASSLYAGTGGDSPLHF
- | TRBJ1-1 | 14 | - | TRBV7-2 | TGTGCCAGCAGCTTAGGATCAGGAATTTCTGAAGCTTTCTTT | CASSLGSGISEAFF
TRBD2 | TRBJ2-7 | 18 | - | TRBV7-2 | TGTGCCAGCAGCTTAGCTGGCGGGGGGGCCCGGGCCCTCTACGAGCAGTACTTC | CASSLAGGGARALYEQYF
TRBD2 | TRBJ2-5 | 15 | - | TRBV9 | TGTGCCAGCAGCCCGACTAGCGGGGGGCGGGAGACCCAGTACTTC | CASSPTSGGRETQYF
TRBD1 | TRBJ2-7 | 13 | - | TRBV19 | TGTGCCAGTGGGACAGTACTTTTCGACGAGCAGTACTTC | CASGTVLFDEQYF
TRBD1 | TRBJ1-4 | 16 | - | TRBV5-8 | TGTGCCAGCAGCTTGGGACAGGGGGGTGCAAGTGAAAAACTGTTTTTT | CASSLGQGGASEKLFF
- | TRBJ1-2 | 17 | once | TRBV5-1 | TGCGCCAGCAGCACACGGGCTTCACACGCCGAATTCTATGGCTACACCTTC | CASSTRASHAEFYGYTF
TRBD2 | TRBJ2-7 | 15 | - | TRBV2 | TGTGCCACTTTTGAAACTGCGGGAGGTGACTACGAGCAGTACTTC | CATFETAGGDYEQYF
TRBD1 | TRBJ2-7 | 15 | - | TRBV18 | TGTGCCAGCTCACCCCCGGGACAGGGGACCAGCGAGCAGTACTTC | CASSPPGQGTSEQYF
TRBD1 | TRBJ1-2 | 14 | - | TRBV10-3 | TGTGCCATCAGTGAGTCGACAGGGGTCGGTGGCTACACCTTC | CAISESTGVGGYTF
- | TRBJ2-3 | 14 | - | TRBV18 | TGTGCCAGCTCCTCTCAGCGCAGCACAGATACGCAGTATTTT | CASSSQRSTDTQYF
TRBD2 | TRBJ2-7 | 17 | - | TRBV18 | TGTGCCAGCTCACTCGTCGGGAGGGCCGTGAGCTCCTACGAGCAGTACTTC | CASSLVGRAVSSYEQYF
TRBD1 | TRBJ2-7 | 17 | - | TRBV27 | TGTGCCAGCAGTTCAATAACCGGGACAGGGGCCTTCTACGAGCAGTACTTC | CASSSITGTGAFYEQYF
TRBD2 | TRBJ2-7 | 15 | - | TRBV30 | TGTGCCTGGAGTGTAGGCGGGACTATCACCTACGAGCAGTACTTC | CAWSVGGTITYEQYF
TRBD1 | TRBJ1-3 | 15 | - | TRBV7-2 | TGTGCCAGCAGCTTCAGGACAGGGAGCGGAAACACCATATATTTT | CASSFRTGSGNTIYF
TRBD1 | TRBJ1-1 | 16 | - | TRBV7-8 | TGTGCCAGCAGCACCGGACAGGGTTTAATGAACACTGAAGCTTTCTTT | CASSTGQGLMNTEAFF
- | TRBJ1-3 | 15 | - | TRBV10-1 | TGCGCCAGCAGTGAGTCGATTGACGGGGGAAACACCATATATTTT | CASSESIDGGNTIYF
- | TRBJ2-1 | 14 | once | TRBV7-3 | TGTGCCAGCAGCCAAAGTGGCAGTTACAATGAGCAGTTCTTC | CASSQSGSYNEQFF
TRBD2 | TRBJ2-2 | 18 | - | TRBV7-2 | TGTGCCAGCAGCAAACTGGGACTAGCGGGAGTCGGCACCGGGGAGCTGTTTTTT | CASSKLGLAGVGTGELFF
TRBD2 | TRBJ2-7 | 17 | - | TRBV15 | TGTGCCACCAGCAGAGCTCTAGCGGGGGGCCTCTCCTACGAGCAGTACTTC | CATSRALAGGLSYEQYF
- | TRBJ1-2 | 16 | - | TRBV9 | TGTGCCAGCAGCGCGCTAGGGGGACAATCCAACTATGGCTACACCTTC | CASSALGGQSNYGYTF
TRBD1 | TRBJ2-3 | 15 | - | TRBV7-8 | TGTGCCAGCAGCCTCCGGACAGGGGGGGCAGGGGAGCAGTATTTT | CASSLRTGGAGEQYF
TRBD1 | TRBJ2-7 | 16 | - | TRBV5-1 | TGCGCCAGCAGCCCCGTGTTTGGGACAGAACCCTCCGAGCAGTACTTC | CASSPVFGTEPSEQYF
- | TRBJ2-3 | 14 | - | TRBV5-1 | TGCGCCAGCAGCTTGGGACAGCCTACAGATACGCAGTATTTT | CASSLGQPTDTQYF
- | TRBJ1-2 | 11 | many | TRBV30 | TGTGCCTGGAGTGTATTGGAGGGCGTTTCCTTC | CAWSVLEGVSF
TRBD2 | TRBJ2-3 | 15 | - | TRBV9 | TGTGCCAGCAGCGCGACTAGCGGTCCGACAGATACGCAGTATTTT | CASSATSGPTDTQYF
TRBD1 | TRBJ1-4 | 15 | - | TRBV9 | TGTGCCAGCAGCGCCATCGGGACAGGCGGTGAAAAACTGTTTTTT | CASSAIGTGGEKLFF
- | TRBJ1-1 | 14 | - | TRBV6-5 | TGTGCCAGCAGTTACTCATTCGAACCCTTGGGAGCTTTCTTT | CASSYSFEPLGAFF